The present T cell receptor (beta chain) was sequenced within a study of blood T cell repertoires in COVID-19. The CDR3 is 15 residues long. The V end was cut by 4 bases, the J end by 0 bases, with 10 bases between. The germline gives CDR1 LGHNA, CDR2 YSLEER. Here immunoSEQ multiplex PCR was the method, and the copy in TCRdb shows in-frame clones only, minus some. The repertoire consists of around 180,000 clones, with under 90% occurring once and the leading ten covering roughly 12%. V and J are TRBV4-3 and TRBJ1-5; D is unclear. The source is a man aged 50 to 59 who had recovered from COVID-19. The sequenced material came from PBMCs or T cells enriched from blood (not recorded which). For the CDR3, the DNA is TGCGCCAGCAGCCTCCGACGGGGTAGCAATCAGCCCCAGCATTTT. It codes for CASSLRRGSNQPQHF.